These 5 T cell receptor beta chains originate from one sample sequenced in a study of cytomegalovirus exposure and HLA in healthy donors. The PCR used 60 Vbeta and 13 Jbeta primers. Assay: immunoSEQ multiplex PCR; the TCRdb copy retains only in-frame clones and omits some. The sample has 160,000 or so clones; 70% to 85% are singletons. Sequencing was carried out using PBMCs. All receptors derive from a man aged 50 or older in good health and CMV-seropositive.

The V gene is TRBV4-1, the J gene TRBJ2-1; TRBD2 aligns across 12 bases. The CDR3 is made up of 17 amino acids. Trimming at V came to 1 base and at J to 3 bases, leaving 4 bases not matched to a gene. Germline V gives CDR1 MGHRA, CDR2 YSYEKL. CDR3 DNA sequence: TGCGCCAGCAGCCAAGGACTAGCGGGGGACCTCTACAATGAGCAGTTCTTC. Translation: CASSQGLAGDLYNEQFF.

The chain couples TRBV4-3 to TRBJ1-5; 7 nucleotides agree with TRBD1. Germline trimming cut 5 bases from V and 4 bases from J; bases unmatched to any gene: 8. CDR3 length equals 15 residues. Germline CDR1 reads LGHNA; CDR2 reads YSLEER. The CDR3 DNA reads as TGCGCCAGCAGCTGGAACAGGGGAGTAAATCAGCCCCAGCATTTT. It specifies CASSWNRGVNQPQHF.

The CDR3 reads CASSLAGEQPQHF. The CDR3 region has the DNA TGTGCCAGCAGCTTGGCTGGGGAGCAGCCCCAGCATTTT. V gene TRBV5-6 combines with J gene TRBJ1-5; D is ambiguous. Deletions cut 0 bases from V and 7 bases from J, with 8 bases between. Looked up from germline, CDR1 is SGHDT and CDR2 is YYEEEE. The CDR3 consists of 13 residues.

This clone was counted once. The V call is TRBV29-1, the J call TRBJ2-1; 7 bases fit TRBD1. The CDR3 totals 14 residues. J was trimmed by 7 bases and V by 4 bases; bases with no gene match: 10. Germline V gene lookup returns CDR1 SQVTM and CDR2 ANQGSEA. CDR3 nucleotide sequence: TGCAGCGTTGTAAACCAGGGGGTCGGGAATGAGCAGTTCTTC. Its translation is CSVVNQGVGNEQFF.

The DNA of the CDR3 is TGCGCCAGCAGCCAAGAAGGCATCAGGGGACCGAGCAATCAGCCCCAGCATTTT. The encoded protein is CASSQEGIRGPSNQPQHF. V gene TRBV4-1 combines with J gene TRBJ1-5, with D perhaps TRBD1 (6 bases). Germline V CDR1 and CDR2: MGHRA, YSYEKL. The CDR3 covers 18 residues. The V end was cut by 0 bases, the J end by 1 base, with 16 bases between.